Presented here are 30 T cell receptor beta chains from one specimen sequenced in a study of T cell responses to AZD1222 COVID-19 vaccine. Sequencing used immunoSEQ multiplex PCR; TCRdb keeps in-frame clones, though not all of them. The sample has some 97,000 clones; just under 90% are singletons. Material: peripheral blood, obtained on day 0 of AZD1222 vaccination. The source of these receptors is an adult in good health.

The CDR3 loop is CASSPTGGAYEQYF. CDR3 coding DNA: TGTGCCAGCAGCCCTACAGGGGGGGCCTACGAGCAGTACTTC. The chain couples TRBV5-6 to TRBJ2-7, with TRBD1 as a possible D gene (8 bases). With 4 bases removed from V and 2 bases from J, the gap between germline ends came to 13 bases. Looked up from germline, CDR1 is SGHDT and CDR2 is YYEEEE. The CDR3 consists of 14 residues. The complete variable domain, with remaining parts taken from reference TRBV5-6 and TRBJ2-7, reads DAGVTQSPTHLIKTRGQQVTLRCSPKSGHDTVSWYQQALGQGPQFIFQYYEEEERQRGNFPDRFSGHQFPNYSSELNVNALLLGDSALYLCASSPTGGAYEQYFGPGTRLTVT.

The CDR3 spells CASSLDSRLYGYTF. In nucleotides, the CDR3 is TGTGCCAGCAGCTTAGACAGTAGACTATATGGCTACACCTTC. The V call is TRBV7-2, the J call TRBJ1-2; D remains ambiguous. CDR1 and CDR2 (germline): SGHTA, FQGNSA. The V end was cut by 1 base, the J end by 5 bases, with 11 bases between. The CDR3 has 14 residues.

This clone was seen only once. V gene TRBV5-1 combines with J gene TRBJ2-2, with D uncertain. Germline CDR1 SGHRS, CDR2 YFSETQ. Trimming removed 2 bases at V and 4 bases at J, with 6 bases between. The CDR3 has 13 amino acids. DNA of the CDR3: TGCGCCAGCAGCTTTTTCTTCACCGGGGAGCTGTTTTTT. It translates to CASSFFFTGELFF. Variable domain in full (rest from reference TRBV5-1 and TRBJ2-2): KAGVTQTPRYLIKTRGQQVTLSCSPISGHRSVSWYQQTPGQGLQFLFEYFSETQRNKGNFPGRFSGRQFSNSRSEMNVSTLELGDSALYLCASSFFFTGELFFGEGSRLTVL.

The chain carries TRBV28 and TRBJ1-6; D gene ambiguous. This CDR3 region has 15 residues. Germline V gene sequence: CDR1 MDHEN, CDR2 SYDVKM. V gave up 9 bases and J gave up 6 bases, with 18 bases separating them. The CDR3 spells CASRGKSLPNSPLHF. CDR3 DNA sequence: TGTGCCAGTCGAGGAAAGAGTCTCCCTAATTCACCCCTCCACTTT.

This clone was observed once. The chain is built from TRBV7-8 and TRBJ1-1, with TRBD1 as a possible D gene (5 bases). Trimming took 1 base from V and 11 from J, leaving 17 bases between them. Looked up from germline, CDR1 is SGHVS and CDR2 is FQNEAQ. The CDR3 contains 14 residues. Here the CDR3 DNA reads TGTGCCAGCAGCTTAGAGGGGCGCGCTGGGGTGGCTTTCTTT. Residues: CASSLEGRAGVAFF. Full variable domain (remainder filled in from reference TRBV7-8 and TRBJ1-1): GAGVSQSPRYKVAKRGQDVALRCDPISGHVSLFWYQQALGQGPEFLTYFQNEAQLDKSGLPSDRFFAERPEGSVSTLKIQRTQQEDSAVYLCASSLEGRAGVAFFGQGTRLTVV.

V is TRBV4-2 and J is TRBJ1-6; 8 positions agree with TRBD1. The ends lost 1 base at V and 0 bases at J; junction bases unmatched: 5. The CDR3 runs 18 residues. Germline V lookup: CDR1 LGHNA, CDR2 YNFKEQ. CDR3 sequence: CASSQGIGTGSYNSPLHF. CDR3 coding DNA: TGTGCCAGCAGCCAAGGTATCGGGACAGGCTCCTATAATTCACCCCTCCACTTT.

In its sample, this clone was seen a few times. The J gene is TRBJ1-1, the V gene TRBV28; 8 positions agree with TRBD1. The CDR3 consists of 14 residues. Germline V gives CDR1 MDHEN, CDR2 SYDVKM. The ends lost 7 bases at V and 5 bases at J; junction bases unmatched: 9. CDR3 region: CASNRLRGRTEAFF. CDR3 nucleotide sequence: TGTGCCAGCAATCGTCTCAGGGGGCGGACTGAAGCTTTCTTT.

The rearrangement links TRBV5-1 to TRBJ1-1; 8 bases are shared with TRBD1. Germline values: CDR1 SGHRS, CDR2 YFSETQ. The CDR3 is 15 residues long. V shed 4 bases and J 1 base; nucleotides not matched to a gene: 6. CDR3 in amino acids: CASSPLDRGNTEAFF. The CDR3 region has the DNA TGCGCCAGCAGCCCCCTAGACAGGGGGAACACTGAAGCTTTCTTT.

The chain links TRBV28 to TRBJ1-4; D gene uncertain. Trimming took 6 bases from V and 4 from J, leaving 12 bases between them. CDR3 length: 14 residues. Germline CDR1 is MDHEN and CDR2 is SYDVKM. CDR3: CASRNGWDNEKLFF. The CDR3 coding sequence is TGTGCCAGCAGAAACGGGTGGGATAATGAAAAACTGTTTTTT. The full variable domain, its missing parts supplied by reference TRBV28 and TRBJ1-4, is DVKVTQSSRYLVKRTGEKVFLECVQDMDHENMFWYRQDPGLGLRLIYFSYDVKMKEKGDIPEGYSVSREKKERFSLILESASTNQTSMYLCASRNGWDNEKLFFGSGTQLSVL.

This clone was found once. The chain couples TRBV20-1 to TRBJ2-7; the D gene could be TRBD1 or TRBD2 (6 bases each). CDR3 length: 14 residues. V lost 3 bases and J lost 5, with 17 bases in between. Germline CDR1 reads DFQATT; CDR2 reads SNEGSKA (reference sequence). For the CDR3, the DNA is TGCAGTGCTAGTGGTAGGATTGGGGGGCACGAGCAGTACTTC. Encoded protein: CSASGRIGGHEQYF.

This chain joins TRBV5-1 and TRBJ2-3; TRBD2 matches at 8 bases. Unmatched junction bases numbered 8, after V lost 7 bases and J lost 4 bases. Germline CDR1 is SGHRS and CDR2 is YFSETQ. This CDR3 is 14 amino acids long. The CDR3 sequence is CASGTGTSADTQYF. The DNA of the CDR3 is TGCGCCAGCGGAACCGGGACTAGTGCAGATACGCAGTATTTT. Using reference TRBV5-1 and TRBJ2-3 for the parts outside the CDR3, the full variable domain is KAGVTQTPRYLIKTRGQQVTLSCSPISGHRSVSWYQQTPGQGLQFLFEYFSETQRNKGNFPGRFSGRQFSNSRSEMNVSTLELGDSALYLCASGTGTSADTQYFGPGTRLTVL.

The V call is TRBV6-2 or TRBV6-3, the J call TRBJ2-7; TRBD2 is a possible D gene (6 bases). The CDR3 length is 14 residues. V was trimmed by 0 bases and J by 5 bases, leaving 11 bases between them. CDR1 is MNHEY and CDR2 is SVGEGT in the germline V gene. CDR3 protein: CASSYSVGGNEQYF. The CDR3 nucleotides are TGTGCCAGCAGTTACTCGGTTGGAGGGAACGAGCAGTACTTC.

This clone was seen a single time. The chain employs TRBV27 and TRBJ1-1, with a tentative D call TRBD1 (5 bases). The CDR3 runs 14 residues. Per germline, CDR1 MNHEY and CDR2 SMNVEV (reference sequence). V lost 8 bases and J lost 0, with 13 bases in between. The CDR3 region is CASGHSALNTEAFF. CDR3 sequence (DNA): TGTGCCAGCGGACACAGTGCCCTGAACACTGAAGCTTTCTTT.

This CDR3 is CASSLSQSRANYGYTF. The CDR3 DNA follows: TGTGCCAGCAGCTTAAGTCAGTCGAGAGCTAACTATGGCTACACCTTC. The chain combines TRBV7-9 with TRBJ1-2; D gene unclear. V was shortened by 2 bases and J by 0 bases, with 13 bases between the two germline ends. This CDR3 contains 16 residues. CDR1 SEHNR and CDR2 FQNEAQ come from the germline V gene (reference sequence).

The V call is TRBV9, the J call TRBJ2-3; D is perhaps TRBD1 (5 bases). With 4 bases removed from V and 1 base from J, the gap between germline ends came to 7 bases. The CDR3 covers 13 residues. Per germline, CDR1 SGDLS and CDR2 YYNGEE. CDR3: CASSQQGTDTQYF. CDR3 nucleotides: TGTGCCAGCAGCCAACAGGGCACAGATACGCAGTATTTT. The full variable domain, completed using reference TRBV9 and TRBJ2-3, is DSGVTQTPKHLITATGQRVTLRCSPRSGDLSVYWYQQSLDQGLQFLIQYYNGEERAKGNILERFSAQQFPDLHSELNLSSLELGDSALYFCASSQQGTDTQYFGPGTRLTVL.

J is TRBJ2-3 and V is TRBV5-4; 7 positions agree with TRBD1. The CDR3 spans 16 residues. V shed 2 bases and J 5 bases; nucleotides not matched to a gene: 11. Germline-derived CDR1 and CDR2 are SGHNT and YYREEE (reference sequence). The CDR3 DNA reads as TGTGCCAGCAGCTTAGGCCGACAGGGATTGGTAGATACGCAGTATTTT. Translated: CASSLGRQGLVDTQYF.

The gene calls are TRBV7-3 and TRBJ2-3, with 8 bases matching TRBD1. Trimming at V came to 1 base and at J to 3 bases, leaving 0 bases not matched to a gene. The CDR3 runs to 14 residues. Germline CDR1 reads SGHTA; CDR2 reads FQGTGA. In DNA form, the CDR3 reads TGTGCCAGCAGCTTAAACAGGGGGACAGATACGCAGTATTTT. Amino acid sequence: CASSLNRGTDTQYF.

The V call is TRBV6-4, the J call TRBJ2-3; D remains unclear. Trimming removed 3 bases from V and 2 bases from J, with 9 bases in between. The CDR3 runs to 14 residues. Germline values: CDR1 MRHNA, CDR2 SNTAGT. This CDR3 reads CASSESLPTDTQYF. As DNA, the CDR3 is TGTGCCAGCAGTGAGTCACTCCCCACAGATACGCAGTATTTT.

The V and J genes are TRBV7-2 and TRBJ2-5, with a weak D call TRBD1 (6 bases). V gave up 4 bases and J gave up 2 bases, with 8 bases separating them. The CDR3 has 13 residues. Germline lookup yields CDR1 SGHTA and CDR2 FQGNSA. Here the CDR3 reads CASSSQGQETQYF. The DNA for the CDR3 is TGTGCCAGCAGCTCCCAGGGGCAAGAGACCCAGTACTTC.

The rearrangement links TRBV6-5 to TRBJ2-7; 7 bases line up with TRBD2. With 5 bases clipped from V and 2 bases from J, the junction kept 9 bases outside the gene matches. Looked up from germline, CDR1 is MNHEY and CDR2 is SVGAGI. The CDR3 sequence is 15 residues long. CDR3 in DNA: TGTGCCAGCAGTACCCAGGGAGGGTTCCCCTACGAGCAGTACTTC. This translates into CASSTQGGFPYEQYF.

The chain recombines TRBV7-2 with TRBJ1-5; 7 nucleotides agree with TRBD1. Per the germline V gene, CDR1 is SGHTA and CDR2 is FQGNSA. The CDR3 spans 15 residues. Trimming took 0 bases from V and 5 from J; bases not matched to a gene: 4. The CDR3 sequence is CASSLASTGYQPQHF. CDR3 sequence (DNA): TGTGCCAGCAGCTTAGCCTCGACAGGGTATCAGCCCCAGCATTTT.

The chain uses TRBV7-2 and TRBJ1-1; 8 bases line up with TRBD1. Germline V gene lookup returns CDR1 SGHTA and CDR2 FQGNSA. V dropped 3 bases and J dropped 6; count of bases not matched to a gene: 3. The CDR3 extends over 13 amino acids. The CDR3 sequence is CASSFLQGAEAFF. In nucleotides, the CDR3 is TGTGCCAGCAGCTTTCTACAGGGGGCTGAAGCTTTCTTT.

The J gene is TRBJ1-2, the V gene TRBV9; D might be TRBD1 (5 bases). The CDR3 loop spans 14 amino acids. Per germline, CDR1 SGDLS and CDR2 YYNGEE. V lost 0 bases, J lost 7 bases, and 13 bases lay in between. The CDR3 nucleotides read TGTGCCAGCAGCGTAGTCGGGACGGCCCCTGGCTACACCTTC. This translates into CASSVVGTAPGYTF.

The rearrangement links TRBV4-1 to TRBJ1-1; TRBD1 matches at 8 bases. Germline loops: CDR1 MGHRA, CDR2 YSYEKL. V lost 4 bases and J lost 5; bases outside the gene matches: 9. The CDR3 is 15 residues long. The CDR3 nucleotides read TGCGCCAGCAGCCCAGGTCAGGGGGCACGGACTGAAGCTTTCTTT. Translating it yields CASSPGQGARTEAFF.

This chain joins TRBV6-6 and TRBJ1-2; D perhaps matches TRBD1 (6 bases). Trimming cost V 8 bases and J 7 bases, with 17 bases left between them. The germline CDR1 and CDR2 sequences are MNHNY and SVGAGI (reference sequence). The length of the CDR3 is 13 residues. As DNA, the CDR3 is TGTGCCAGCGGAGAGGGTTGGGGGGCTGGCTACACCTTC. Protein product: CASGEGWGAGYTF.

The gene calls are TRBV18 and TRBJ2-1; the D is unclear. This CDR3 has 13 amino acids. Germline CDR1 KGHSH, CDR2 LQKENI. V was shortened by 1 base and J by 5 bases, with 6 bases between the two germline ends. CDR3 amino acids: CASSPRYHNEQFF. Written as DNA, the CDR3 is TGTGCCAGCTCACCACGGTATCACAATGAGCAGTTCTTC.

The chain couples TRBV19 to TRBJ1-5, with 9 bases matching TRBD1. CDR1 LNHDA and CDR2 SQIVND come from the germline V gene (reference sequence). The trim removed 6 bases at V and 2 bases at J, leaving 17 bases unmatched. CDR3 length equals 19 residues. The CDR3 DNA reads TGTGCCAGTAGCGCTTTCCCGGGACAGGGTACTCGTCGCAATCAGCCCCAGCATTTT. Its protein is CASSAFPGQGTRRNQPQHF.

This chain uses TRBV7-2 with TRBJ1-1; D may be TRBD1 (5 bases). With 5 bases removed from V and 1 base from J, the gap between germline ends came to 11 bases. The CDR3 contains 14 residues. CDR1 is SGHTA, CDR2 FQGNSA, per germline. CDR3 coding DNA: TGTGCCAGCAGCCTCCCGGGACCGAACACTGAAGCTTTCTTT. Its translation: CASSLPGPNTEAFF.

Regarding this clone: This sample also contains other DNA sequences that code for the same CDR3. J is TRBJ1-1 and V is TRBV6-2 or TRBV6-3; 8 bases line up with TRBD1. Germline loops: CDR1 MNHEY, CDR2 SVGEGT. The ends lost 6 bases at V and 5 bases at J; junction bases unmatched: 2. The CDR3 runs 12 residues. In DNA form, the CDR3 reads TGTGCCAGCAGCCGACAGGGGACTGAAGCTTTCTTT. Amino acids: CASSRQGTEAFF.

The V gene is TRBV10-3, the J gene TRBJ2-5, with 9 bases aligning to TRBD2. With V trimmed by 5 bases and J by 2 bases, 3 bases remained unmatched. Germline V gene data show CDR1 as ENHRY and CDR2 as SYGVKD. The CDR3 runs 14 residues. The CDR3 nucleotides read TGTGCCATCAGTCTAGCGGGGACACAAGAGACCCAGTACTTC. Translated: CAISLAGTQETQYF.